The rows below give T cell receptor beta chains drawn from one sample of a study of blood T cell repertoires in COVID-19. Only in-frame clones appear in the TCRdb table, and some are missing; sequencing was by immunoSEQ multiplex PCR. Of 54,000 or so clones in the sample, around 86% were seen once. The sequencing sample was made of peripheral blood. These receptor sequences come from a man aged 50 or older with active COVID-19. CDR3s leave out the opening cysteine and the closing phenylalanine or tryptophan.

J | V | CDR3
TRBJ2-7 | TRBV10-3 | AISRGQGGHEQY
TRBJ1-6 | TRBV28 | ASSWTGGGDQDSPLH
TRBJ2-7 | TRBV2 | ASSLEREGYEQY
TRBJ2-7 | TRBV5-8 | ASSLVRGYEQY
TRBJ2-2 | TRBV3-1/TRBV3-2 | ASSLGGARTGELF
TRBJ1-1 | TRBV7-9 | ASRWGRGNTEAF
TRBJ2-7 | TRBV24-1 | ATSPSGGTSYEQY
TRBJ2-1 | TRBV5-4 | ASSLFLGTGSLTRYNEQF
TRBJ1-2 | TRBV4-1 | ASSQGTAGNYGYT
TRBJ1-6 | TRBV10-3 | AISTGGNNSPLH
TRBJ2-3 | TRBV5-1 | ASSTGTSGLDTQY
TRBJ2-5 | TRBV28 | ASSSSAGGRQETQY
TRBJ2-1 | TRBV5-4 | ASSPKAGYNEQF
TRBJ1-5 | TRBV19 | ASTPSWGDSSNQPQH
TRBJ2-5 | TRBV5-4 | ASSYSGSQETQY
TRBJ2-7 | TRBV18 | ASSPGEYEQY
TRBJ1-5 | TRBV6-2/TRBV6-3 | ASSYSGARNQPQH
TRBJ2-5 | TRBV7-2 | ASSLVVASGEETQY